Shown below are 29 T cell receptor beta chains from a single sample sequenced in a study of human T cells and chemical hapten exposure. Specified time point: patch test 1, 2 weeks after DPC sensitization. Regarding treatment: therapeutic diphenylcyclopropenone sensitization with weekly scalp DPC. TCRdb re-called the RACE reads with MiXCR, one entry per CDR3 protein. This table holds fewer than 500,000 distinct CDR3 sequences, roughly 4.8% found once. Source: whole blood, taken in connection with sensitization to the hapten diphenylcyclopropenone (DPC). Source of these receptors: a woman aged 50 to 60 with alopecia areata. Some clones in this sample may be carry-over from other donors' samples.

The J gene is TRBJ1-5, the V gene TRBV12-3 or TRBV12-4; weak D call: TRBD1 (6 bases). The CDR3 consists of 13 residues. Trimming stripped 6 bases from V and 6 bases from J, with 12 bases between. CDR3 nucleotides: TGTGCCAGCAGCGATCAGGGGACTCAGCCCCAGCATTTT. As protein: CASSDQGTQPQHF.

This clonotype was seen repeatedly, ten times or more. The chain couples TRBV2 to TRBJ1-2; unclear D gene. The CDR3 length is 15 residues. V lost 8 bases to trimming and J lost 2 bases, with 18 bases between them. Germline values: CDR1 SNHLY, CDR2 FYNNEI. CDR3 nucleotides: TGTGCCAGCCGCACCACCCGCGGGGAAAACTATGGCTACACCTTC. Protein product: CASRTTRGENYGYTF.

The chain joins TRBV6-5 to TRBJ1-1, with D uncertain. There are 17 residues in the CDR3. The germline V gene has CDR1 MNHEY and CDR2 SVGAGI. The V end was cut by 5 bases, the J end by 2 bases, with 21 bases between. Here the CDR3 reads CASSKSPGKEGNTEAFF. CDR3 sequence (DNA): TGTGCCAGCAGTAAATCCCCCGGAAAGGAGGGTAACACTGAAGCTTTCTTT.

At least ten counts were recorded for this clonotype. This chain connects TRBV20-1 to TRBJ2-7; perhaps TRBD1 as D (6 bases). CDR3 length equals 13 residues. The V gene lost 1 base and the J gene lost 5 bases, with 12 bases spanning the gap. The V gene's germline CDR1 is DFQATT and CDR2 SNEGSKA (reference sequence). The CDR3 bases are TGCAGTGCTAGAGTTGGGGGCAGGAACGAGCAGTACTTC. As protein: CSARVGGRNEQYF.

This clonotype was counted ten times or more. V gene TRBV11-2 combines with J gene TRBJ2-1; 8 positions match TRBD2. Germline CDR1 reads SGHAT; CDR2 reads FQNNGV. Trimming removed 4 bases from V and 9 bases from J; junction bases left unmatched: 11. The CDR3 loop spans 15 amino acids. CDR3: CASSSPGGGPREQFF. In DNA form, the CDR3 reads TGTGCCAGCAGCTCCCCGGGCGGGGGGCCACGTGAGCAGTTCTTC.

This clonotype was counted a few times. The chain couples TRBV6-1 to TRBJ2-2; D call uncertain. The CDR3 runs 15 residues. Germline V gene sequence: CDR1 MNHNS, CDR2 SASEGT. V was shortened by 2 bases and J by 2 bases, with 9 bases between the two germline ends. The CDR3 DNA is TGTGCCAGCAGTGAAAGTATGGGAAACACCGGGGAGCTGTTTTTT. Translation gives CASSESMGNTGELFF.

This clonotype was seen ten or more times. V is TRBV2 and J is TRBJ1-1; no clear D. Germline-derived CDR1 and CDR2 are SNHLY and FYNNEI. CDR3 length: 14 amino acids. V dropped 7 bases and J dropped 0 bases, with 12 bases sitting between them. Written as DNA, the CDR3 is TGTGCCAGCATCCCGGGGTACATGAACACTGAAGCTTTCTTT. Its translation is CASIPGYMNTEAFF.

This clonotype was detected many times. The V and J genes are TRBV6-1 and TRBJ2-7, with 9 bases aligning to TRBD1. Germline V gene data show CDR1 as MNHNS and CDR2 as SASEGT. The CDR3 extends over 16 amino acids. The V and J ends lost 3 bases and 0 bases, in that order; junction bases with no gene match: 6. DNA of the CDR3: TGTGCCAGCAGTGAGAGCTTGGGACAGGGCTCCTACGAGCAGTACTTC. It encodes CASSESLGQGSYEQYF.

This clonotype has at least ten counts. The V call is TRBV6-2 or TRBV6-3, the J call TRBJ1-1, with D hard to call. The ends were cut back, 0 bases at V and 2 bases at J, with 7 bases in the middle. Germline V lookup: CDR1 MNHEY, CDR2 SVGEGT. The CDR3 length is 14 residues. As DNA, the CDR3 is TGTGCCAGCAGTTACTCCTCAGTTAACACTGAAGCTTTCTTT. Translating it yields CASSYSSVNTEAFF.

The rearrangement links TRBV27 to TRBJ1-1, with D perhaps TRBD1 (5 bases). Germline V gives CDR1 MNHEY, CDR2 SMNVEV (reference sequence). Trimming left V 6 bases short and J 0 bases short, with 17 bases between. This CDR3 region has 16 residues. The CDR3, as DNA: TGTGCCAGCAGGACCCTTTACAGGTACTTGAACACTGAAGCTTTCTTT. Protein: CASRTLYRYLNTEAFF.

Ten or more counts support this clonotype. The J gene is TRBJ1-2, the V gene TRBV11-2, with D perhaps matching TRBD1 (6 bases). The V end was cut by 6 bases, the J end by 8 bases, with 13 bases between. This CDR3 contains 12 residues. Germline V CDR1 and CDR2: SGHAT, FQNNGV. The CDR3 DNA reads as TGTGCCAGCAGTCAGGGGCAGGGCGGCTACACCTTC. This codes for CASSQGQGGYTF.

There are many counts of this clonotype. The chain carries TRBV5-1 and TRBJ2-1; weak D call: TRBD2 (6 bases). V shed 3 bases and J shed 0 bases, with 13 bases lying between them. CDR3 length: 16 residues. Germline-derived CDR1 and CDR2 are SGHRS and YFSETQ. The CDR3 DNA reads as TGCGCCAGCAGCTCGATGAGCGGGTCCTCCTACAATGAGCAGTTCTTC. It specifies CASSSMSGSSYNEQFF.

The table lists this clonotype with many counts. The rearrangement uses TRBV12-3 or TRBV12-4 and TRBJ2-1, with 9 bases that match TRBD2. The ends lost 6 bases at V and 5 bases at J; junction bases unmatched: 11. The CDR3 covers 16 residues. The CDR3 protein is CASRPGSGSTNNEQFF. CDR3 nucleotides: TGTGCCAGCAGACCCGGTAGCGGGAGCACGAACAATGAGCAGTTCTTC.

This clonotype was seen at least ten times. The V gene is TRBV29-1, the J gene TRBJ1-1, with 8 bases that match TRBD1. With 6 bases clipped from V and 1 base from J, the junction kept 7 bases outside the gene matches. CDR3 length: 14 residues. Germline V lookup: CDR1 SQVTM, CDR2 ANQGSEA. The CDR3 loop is CSVAFRGRNTEAFF. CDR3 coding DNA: TGCAGCGTCGCCTTCAGGGGGCGGAACACTGAAGCTTTCTTT.

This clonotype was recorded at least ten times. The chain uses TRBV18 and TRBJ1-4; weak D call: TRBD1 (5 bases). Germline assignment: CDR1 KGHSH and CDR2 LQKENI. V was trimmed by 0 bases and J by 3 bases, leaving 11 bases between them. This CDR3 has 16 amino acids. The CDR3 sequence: CASSPPLGRPNEKLFF. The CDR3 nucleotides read TGTGCCAGCTCACCACCTCTGGGGCGGCCTAATGAAAAACTGTTTTTT.

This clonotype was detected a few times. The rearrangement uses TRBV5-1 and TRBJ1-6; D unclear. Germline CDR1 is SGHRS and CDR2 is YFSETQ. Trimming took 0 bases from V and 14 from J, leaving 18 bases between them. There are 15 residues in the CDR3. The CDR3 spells CASSLGDILERSLHF. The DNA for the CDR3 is TGCGCCAGCAGCTTGGGCGACATCTTGGAGAGGTCCCTCCACTTT.

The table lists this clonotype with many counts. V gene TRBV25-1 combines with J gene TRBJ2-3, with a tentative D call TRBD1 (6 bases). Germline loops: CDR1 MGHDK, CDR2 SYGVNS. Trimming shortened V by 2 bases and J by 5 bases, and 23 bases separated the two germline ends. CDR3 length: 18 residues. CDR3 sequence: CASSESPDRKRLQDTQYF. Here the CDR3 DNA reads TGTGCCAGCAGTGAAAGCCCGGACAGAAAAAGACTACAAGATACGCAGTATTTT.

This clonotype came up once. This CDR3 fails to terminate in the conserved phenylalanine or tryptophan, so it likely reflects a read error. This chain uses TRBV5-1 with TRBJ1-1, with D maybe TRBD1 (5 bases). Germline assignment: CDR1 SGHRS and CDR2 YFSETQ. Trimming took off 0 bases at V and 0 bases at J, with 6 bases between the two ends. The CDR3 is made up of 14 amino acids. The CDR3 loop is CASSLVQVNTEAFL. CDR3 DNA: TGCGCCAGCAGCTTGGTACAGGTGAACACTGAAGCTTTCCTT.

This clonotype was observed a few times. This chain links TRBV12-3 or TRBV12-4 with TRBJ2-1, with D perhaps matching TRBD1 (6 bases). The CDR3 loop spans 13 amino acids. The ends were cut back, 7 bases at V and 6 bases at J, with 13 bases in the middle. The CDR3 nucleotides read TGTGCCAGCATAGGGGGAATGTCCAATGAGCAGTTCTTC. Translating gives CASIGGMSNEQFF.

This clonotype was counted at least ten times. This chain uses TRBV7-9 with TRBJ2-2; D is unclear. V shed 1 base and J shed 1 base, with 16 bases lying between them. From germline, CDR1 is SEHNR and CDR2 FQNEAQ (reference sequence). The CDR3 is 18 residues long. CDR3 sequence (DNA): TGTGCCAGCAGCTTAGGGCGTGGAGTCCCTATGAACACCGGGGAGCTGTTTTTT. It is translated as CASSLGRGVPMNTGELFF.

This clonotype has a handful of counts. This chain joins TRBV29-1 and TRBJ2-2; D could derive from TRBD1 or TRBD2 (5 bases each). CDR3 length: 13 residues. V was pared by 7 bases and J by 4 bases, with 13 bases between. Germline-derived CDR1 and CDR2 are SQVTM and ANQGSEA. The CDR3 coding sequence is TGCAGCGCCGGGGACCCTCGCACCGGGGAGCTGTTTTTT. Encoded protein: CSAGDPRTGELFF.

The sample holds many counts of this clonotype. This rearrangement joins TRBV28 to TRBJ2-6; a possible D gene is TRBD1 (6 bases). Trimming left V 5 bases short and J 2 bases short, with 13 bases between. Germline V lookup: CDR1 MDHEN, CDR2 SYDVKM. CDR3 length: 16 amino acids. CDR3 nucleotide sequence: TGTGCCAGCAGTCATCCCCAGGGGACTGGGGCCAACGTCCTGACTTTC. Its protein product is CASSHPQGTGANVLTF. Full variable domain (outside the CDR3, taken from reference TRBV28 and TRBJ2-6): DVKVTQSSRYLVKRTGEKVFLECVQDMDHENMFWYRQDPGLGLRLIYFSYDVKMKEKGDIPEGYSVSREKKERFSLILESASTNQTSMYLCASSHPQGTGANVLTFGAGSRLTVL.

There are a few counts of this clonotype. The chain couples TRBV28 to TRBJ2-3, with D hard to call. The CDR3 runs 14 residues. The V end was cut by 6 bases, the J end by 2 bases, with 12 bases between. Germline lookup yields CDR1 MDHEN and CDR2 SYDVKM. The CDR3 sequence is CASRTRATTDTQYF. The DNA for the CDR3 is TGTGCCAGCAGGACCCGGGCGACCACAGATACGCAGTATTTT.

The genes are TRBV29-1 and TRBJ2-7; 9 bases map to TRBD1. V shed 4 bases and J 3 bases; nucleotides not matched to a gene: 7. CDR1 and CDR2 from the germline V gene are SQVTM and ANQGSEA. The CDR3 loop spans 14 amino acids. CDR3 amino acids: CSVVPWTGDYEQYF. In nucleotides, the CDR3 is TGCAGCGTTGTCCCCTGGACAGGGGACTACGAGCAGTACTTC.

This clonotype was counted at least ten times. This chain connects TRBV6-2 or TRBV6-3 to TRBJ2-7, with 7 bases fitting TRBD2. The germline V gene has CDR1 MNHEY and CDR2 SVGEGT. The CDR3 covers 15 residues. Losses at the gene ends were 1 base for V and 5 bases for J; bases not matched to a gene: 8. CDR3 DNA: TGTGCCAGCAGTTACTTGACGGGAGGTATCGACGAGCAGTACTTC. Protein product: CASSYLTGGIDEQYF.

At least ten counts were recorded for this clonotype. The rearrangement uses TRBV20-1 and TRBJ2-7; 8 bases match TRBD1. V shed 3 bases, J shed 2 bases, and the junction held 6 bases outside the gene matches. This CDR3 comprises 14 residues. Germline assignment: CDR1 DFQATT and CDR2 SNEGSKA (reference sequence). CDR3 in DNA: TGCAGTGCTAGGGTCGGGACAGGTACCTACGAGCAGTACTTC. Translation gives CSARVGTGTYEQYF.

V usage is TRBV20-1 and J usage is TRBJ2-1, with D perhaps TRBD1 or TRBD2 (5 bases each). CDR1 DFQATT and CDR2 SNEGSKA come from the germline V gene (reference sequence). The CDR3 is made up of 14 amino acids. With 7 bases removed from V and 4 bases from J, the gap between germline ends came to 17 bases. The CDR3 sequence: CSGTGPSFYNEQFF. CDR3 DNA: TGCAGTGGGACGGGACCTTCTTTTTACAATGAGCAGTTCTTC.

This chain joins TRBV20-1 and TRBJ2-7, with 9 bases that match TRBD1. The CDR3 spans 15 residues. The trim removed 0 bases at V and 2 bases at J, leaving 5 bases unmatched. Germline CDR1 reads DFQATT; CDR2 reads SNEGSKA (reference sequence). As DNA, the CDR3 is TGCAGTGCTAGAGATCTTAGGACAGGGGCCTACGAGCAGTACTTC. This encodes CSARDLRTGAYEQYF.

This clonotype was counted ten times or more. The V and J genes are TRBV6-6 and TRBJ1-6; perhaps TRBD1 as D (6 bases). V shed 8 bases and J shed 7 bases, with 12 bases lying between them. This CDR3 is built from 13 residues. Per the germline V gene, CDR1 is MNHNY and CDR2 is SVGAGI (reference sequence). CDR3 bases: TGTGCCAGCTCTATAGGGGGGAATTCACCCCTCCACTTT. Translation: CASSIGGNSPLHF.